This is a list of T cell receptor beta chains from one sample in a study of T cell responses to AZD1222 COVID-19 vaccine. Sequencing was performed with immunoSEQ multiplex PCR; in TCRdb, only in-frame clones are kept and a portion is missing. The sample includes under 150,000 clones, roughly 90% of them seen just once. Sequencing used peripheral blood, obtained on day 0 of AZD1222 vaccination. The receptor source for this set is an adult in good health. Both conserved end residues are part of each CDR3. Fields, in order: clone size, D gene, V gene, J gene, CDR3 protein, CDR3 DNA. D genes are given only for firm matches. The size of a clone is reported for some rows only, either as once, few or many, or as a class for expanded clones.

.	TRBD1	TRBV6-5	TRBJ2-7	CASSSRTGAYEQYF	TGTGCCAGCAGTTCTCGGACAGGGGCCTACGAGCAGTACTTC
.	.	TRBV6-5	TRBJ2-1	CASSYRESRVYNEQFF	TGTGCCAGCAGTTACCGGGAGAGCAGGGTTTACAATGAGCAGTTCTTC
.	TRBD2	TRBV4-2	TRBJ2-1	CASSQSVGAGLAVYNEQFF	TGTGCCAGCAGCCAATCGGTCGGGGCGGGACTAGCGGTCTACAATGAGCAGTTCTTC
.	.	TRBV5-1	TRBJ2-7	CASSASGRNEQYF	TGCGCCAGCAGCGCCTCGGGGCGGAACGAGCAGTACTTC
once	.	TRBV5-8	TRBJ2-4	CASSLLVRLAKNIQYF	TGTGCCAGCAGCCTGTTGGTACGTCTAGCCAAAAACATTCAGTACTTC
.	.	TRBV27	TRBJ1-2	CASSLNRDYGYTF	TGTGCCAGCAGTTTAAACAGGGACTATGGCTACACCTTC
few	TRBD2	TRBV6-1	TRBJ2-3	CASSELAGGPDTQYF	TGTGCCAGCAGTGAACTAGCGGGAGGGCCAGATACGCAGTATTTT
.	.	TRBV2	TRBJ2-3	CASSVSSGSTDTQYF	TGTGCCAGCAGTGTTAGTAGCGGAAGCACAGATACGCAGTATTTT
.	TRBD2	TRBV7-6	TRBJ2-2	CASSLVQTGGTGELFF	TGTGCCAGCAGCTTAGTTCAGACGGGAGGTACCGGGGAGCTGTTTTTT
.	TRBD2	TRBV6-1	TRBJ2-1	CASSDGGLAGAYNEQFF	TGTGCCAGCAGTGATGGGGGACTAGCGGGAGCCTACAATGAGCAGTTCTTC
.	.	TRBV19	TRBJ1-2	CASSMITGSRGYTF	TGTGCCAGTAGTATGATAACAGGGTCTCGAGGCTACACCTTC
.	.	TRBV11-2	TRBJ1-3	CASSPPIPDTIYF	TGTGCCAGCAGCCCCCCGATTCCGGACACCATATATTTT
few	.	TRBV9	TRBJ1-3	CASSGGDSSGNTIYF	TGTGCCAGCAGCGGCGGCGACAGCTCTGGAAACACCATATATTTT
.	.	TRBV12-3/TRBV12-4	TRBJ2-5	CASSSADGETQYF	TGTGCCAGCAGTTCAGCTGACGGAGAGACCCAGTACTTC
.	.	TRBV9	TRBJ2-2	CASSFAGTGELFF	TGTGCCAGCAGCTTTGCGGGGACCGGGGAGCTGTTTTTT
.	TRBD1	TRBV19	TRBJ1-2	CASSTLTGGNWYGYTF	TGTGCCAGTAGTACCCTGACAGGGGGCAACTGGTATGGCTACACCTTC
.	.	TRBV28	TRBJ1-1	CASSLDTEAFF	TGTGCCAGCAGTTTAGACACTGAAGCTTTCTTT
.	TRBD1	TRBV11-2	TRBJ1-1	CASTYSGTGEAFF	TGTGCCAGCACCTACTCCGGGACAGGGGAAGCTTTCTTT
once	TRBD2	TRBV5-1	TRBJ2-2	CASSPASSGGSGELFF	TGCGCCAGCAGCCCTGCCAGTAGCGGGGGTTCCGGGGAGCTGTTTTTT
.	TRBD1	TRBV5-4	TRBJ2-7	CASAYGDREREQYF	TGTGCCAGCGCGTATGGGGACAGGGAAAGGGAGCAGTACTTC
.	TRBD1	TRBV18	TRBJ2-7	CASSPGTGDYEQYF	TGTGCCAGCTCACCGGGGACAGGGGACTACGAGCAGTACTTC
.	.	TRBV10-2	TRBJ2-3	CASSVSTDTQYF	TGCGCCAGCAGTGTTAGCACAGATACGCAGTATTTT
.	TRBD2	TRBV27	TRBJ2-7	CASSSHSSGAYEQYF	TGTGCCAGCAGTTCCCATTCTAGCGGCGCCTACGAGCAGTACTTC
.	.	TRBV11-3	TRBJ2-2	CASSPGAGELFF	TGTGCCAGCAGCCCCGGGGCCGGGGAGCTGTTTTTT
.	TRBD2	TRBV7-9	TRBJ2-4	CASTGGTSGGIQYF	TGTGCCAGCACCGGGGGGACCTCGGGCGGCATTCAGTACTTC
.	.	TRBV4-1	TRBJ1-1	CASRQRQGKIEAFF	TGCGCCAGCAGACAAAGGCAGGGGAAGATTGAAGCTTTCTTT
once	TRBD1	TRBV25-1	TRBJ2-2	CASSDIRTGDTGELFF	TGTGCCAGCAGTGACATCCGGACAGGGGATACCGGGGAGCTGTTTTTT
.	TRBD1	TRBV27	TRBJ1-6	CASSLAQGASPLHF	TGTGCCAGCAGTTTGGCACAGGGGGCTTCACCCCTCCACTTT
.	TRBD1	TRBV7-9	TRBJ2-7	CASSSSRSGGPPEQYF	TGTGCCAGCAGCTCCTCCCGTTCAGGGGGTCCCCCCGAGCAGTACTTC
.	.	TRBV7-9	TRBJ1-2	CASSLVRGYTF	TGTGCCAGCAGCTTAGTTCGGGGCTACACCTTC
.	.	TRBV3-1/TRBV3-2	TRBJ1-1	CASSQDHRVTEAFF	TGTGCCAGCAGCCAAGATCATCGAGTGACTGAAGCTTTCTTT
.	TRBD1	TRBV30	TRBJ1-2	CAWSGGTGERGYTF	TGTGCCTGGAGTGGCGGGACAGGGGAGCGCGGCTACACCTTC
.	.	TRBV2	TRBJ2-2	CASLLARPDSGELFF	TGTGCCTCCCTCCTGGCTAGACCTGACTCCGGGGAGCTGTTTTTT
.	.	TRBV19	TRBJ1-5	CASSIRVTSHSNQPQHF	TGTGCCAGTAGTATAAGGGTAACGAGTCATAGCAATCAGCCCCAGCATTTT
.	.	TRBV5-1	TRBJ2-1	CASSLGLGYNEQFF	TGCGCCAGCAGCTTGGGACTAGGGTACAATGAGCAGTTCTTC
.	.	TRBV15	TRBJ1-4	CATSRGGHGKWEKLFF	TGTGCCACCAGCAGAGGGGGACATGGGAAATGGGAAAAACTGTTTTTT
.	TRBD2	TRBV10-3	TRBJ2-3	CAISRTGGGTDTQYF	TGTGCCATCAGTAGGACGGGAGGAGGTACAGATACGCAGTATTTT
.	.	TRBV10-3	TRBJ1-5	CAISPQYKGDQPQHF	TGTGCCATCAGCCCTCAGTATAAAGGGGATCAGCCCCAGCATTTT
.	TRBD1	TRBV2	TRBJ2-5	CASSDPGQGWETQYF	TGTGCCAGCAGTGACCCGGGACAGGGCTGGGAGACCCAGTACTTC
.	TRBD1	TRBV7-9	TRBJ1-1	CASSTGTGIAFF	TGTGCCAGCAGCACCGGGACAGGGATAGCTTTCTTT
.	TRBD1	TRBV5-6	TRBJ1-1	CASSLRTGTATQAFF	TGTGCCAGCAGCTTGCGGACGGGGACAGCAACTCAAGCTTTCTTT
.	.	TRBV19	TRBJ2-7	CASSMGTASYEQYF	TGTGCCAGTAGTATGGGAACAGCCTCCTACGAGCAGTACTTC
.	TRBD2	TRBV7-3	TRBJ2-3	CASSLTSGSTDTQYF	TGTGCCAGCAGTTTGACTAGCGGGAGTACAGATACGCAGTATTTT
.	TRBD1	TRBV6-5	TRBJ1-5	CASSHRDREGQPQHF	TGTGCCAGCAGTCACCGGGACAGGGAAGGTCAGCCCCAGCATTTT
.	.	TRBV19	TRBJ1-1	CASSIVRQLSGGTEAFF	TGTGCCAGTAGTATAGTTCGGCAGCTCAGTGGTGGCACTGAAGCTTTCTTT
.	TRBD2	TRBV4-1	TRBJ2-1	CASSQFAGTNNEQFF	TGCGCCAGCAGCCAATTCGCCGGGACTAACAATGAGCAGTTCTTC
.	TRBD1	TRBV6-1	TRBJ1-5	CASSEAEGTGDQPQHF	TGTGCCAGCAGTGAAGCGGAAGGGACAGGAGATCAGCCCCAGCATTTT
few	.	TRBV29-1	TRBJ2-2	CSVWMNTGELFF	TGCAGCGTTTGGATGAACACCGGGGAGCTGTTTTTT
.	TRBD1	TRBV5-4	TRBJ1-4	CASSLRGQAANEKLFF	TGTGCCAGCAGCCTAAGGGGACAGGCTGCTAATGAAAAACTGTTTTTT
.	.	TRBV7-6	TRBJ2-7	CASSLAPKGGNYEQYF	TGTGCCAGCAGCTTAGCGCCCAAAGGAGGTAACTACGAGCAGTACTTC
.	TRBD2	TRBV5-6	TRBJ2-3	CASRVGLAGLKLVDTQYF	TGTGCCAGCAGGGTAGGACTAGCGGGGCTCAAATTGGTGGATACGCAGTATTTT
.	.	TRBV4-2	TRBJ1-5	CASSQGTGLSNQPQHF	TGTGCCAGCAGCCAAGGTACAGGGCTTAGCAATCAGCCCCAGCATTTT
.	.	TRBV7-3	TRBJ1-6	CASSVTGSSPLHF	TGTGCCAGCAGTGTTACGGGCAGTTCACCCCTCCACTTT